Listed here are 27 T cell receptor beta chains from one sample, sequenced in a study of cytomegalovirus exposure and HLA in healthy donors. The PCR contained 60 Vbeta and 13 Jbeta primers. TCRdb keeps only in-frame clones here, not all; method: immunoSEQ multiplex PCR. Of some 160,000 clones listed, approximately 86% are singletons. Sequencing was performed on PBMCs. The source of these receptors is a woman aged 18 to 35 in good health and CMV-seronegative.

This chain connects TRBV28 to TRBJ1-1; D is uncertain. CDR3 length equals 13 residues. The germline CDR1 and CDR2 sequences are MDHEN and SYDVKM. The V end was cut by 3 bases, the J end by 8 bases, with 13 bases between. The CDR3, as DNA: TGTGCCAGCAGTTTGATCTGGAGGGTCGAAGCTTTCTTT. This codes for CASSLIWRVEAFF.

This chain connects TRBV5-1 to TRBJ1-1; tentatively, D is TRBD1 (6 bases). Germline CDR1 reads SGHRS; CDR2 reads YFSETQ. The V and J ends lost 2 bases and 1 base respectively, with 12 bases between them. This CDR3 is 15 amino acids long. The DNA for the CDR3 is TGCGCCAGCAGCTTAAAGACAGGTACGAACACTGAAGCTTTCTTT. Amino acid sequence: CASSLKTGTNTEAFF.

The V gene is TRBV30, the J gene TRBJ1-2; D gene uncertain. The CDR3 is made up of 10 amino acids. V was shortened by 5 bases and J by 7 bases, with 8 bases between the two germline ends. Germline CDR1 is GTSNPN and CDR2 is SVGIG (reference sequence). This CDR3 is CAWFFSGYTF. As DNA, the CDR3 is TGTGCCTGGTTTTTCAGTGGCTACACCTTC.

A single count supports this clone. This chain links TRBV28 with TRBJ1-1; maybe TRBD1 (5 bases). Germline V CDR1 and CDR2: MDHEN, SYDVKM. The CDR3 covers 16 residues. The V end was cut by 2 bases, the J end by 1 base, with 14 bases between. CDR3 loop: CASSLSSGGTNTEAFF. The DNA for the CDR3 is TGTGCCAGCAGTTTAAGTAGTGGGGGGACGAACACTGAAGCTTTCTTT.

This sequence joins TRBV9 and TRBJ2-7; D may be TRBD2 (5 bases). The CDR3 spans 15 residues. Germline V gene data show CDR1 as SGDLS and CDR2 as YYNGEE. Trimming pared 0 bases from V and 6 bases from J, leaving 16 bases between. Written as DNA, the CDR3 is TGTGCCAGCAGCGTAGAAATGGACTCCCCCGGCGAGCAGTACTTC. Translating gives CASSVEMDSPGEQYF.

The chain joins TRBV27 to TRBJ2-3, with 12 bases that match TRBD2. This CDR3 has 15 amino acids. Germline loops: CDR1 MNHEY, CDR2 SMNVEV (reference sequence). V gave up 4 bases and J gave up 2 bases; unmatched junction bases: 1. For the CDR3, the DNA is TGTGCCAGCAGTTGGACTAGCGGGGACACAGATACGCAGTATTTT. Its translation is CASSWTSGDTDTQYF.

The chain combines TRBV5-1 with TRBJ2-2, with 8 positions matching TRBD1. CDR1 is SGHRS, CDR2 YFSETQ, per germline. The CDR3 runs 13 residues. V dropped 6 bases and J dropped 5; count of bases not matched to a gene: 3. The CDR3 sequence is CASIGQGTGELFF. In DNA, the CDR3 is TGCGCCAGCATTGGACAGGGTACCGGGGAGCTGTTTTTT.

The V gene is TRBV28, the J gene TRBJ2-7, with TRBD1 matching 10 bases. J lost 4 bases, V lost 3 bases, and 6 bases had no gene match. Germline V gene lookup returns CDR1 MDHEN and CDR2 SYDVKM. The CDR3 length is 15 residues. CDR3 protein: CASSFRTGGFYEQYF. The DNA for the CDR3 is TGTGCCAGCAGTTTTCGGACAGGGGGATTTTACGAGCAGTACTTC.

The chain employs TRBV28 and TRBJ1-6; D is possibly TRBD1 (6 bases). The V end lost 10 bases, the J end lost 9 bases, and 16 bases lay between the germline ends. This CDR3 has 13 amino acids. Germline V gene lookup returns CDR1 MDHEN and CDR2 SYDVKM. The chain's CDR3 is CAIGQQEVSPLHF. The CDR3, as DNA: TGTGCCATTGGACAGCAAGAGGTTTCACCCCTCCACTTT.

The J gene is TRBJ1-2, the V gene TRBV30; the D is unclear. V lost 0 bases, J lost 2 bases, and 10 bases lay in between. The CDR3 consists of 14 residues. Looked up from germline, CDR1 is GTSNPN and CDR2 is SVGIG (reference sequence). CDR3 protein: CAWSVRPRNYGYTF. The DNA of the CDR3 is TGTGCCTGGAGTGTACGACCGCGGAACTATGGCTACACCTTC.

This sequence joins TRBV15 and TRBJ1-5, with 8 bases lining up with TRBD1. The CDR3 consists of 15 residues. Per the germline V gene, CDR1 is LNHNV and CDR2 is YYDKDF (reference sequence). V lost 3 bases, J lost 2 bases, and 3 bases stayed unmatched. DNA for the CDR3: TGTGCCACCAGCAGGCAGGACAGGGGCAATCAGCCCCAGCATTTT. This codes for CATSRQDRGNQPQHF.

V is TRBV28 and J is TRBJ1-6; D perhaps matches TRBD1 (6 bases). Germline V gene lookup returns CDR1 MDHEN and CDR2 SYDVKM. V was shortened by 6 bases and J by 3 bases, with 9 bases between the two germline ends. The CDR3 is 14 residues long. The CDR3: CASSPTGYNSPLHF. The CDR3 DNA reads TGTGCCAGCAGCCCGACAGGCTATAATTCACCCCTCCACTTT.

This clone appeared once. The genes are TRBV29-1 and TRBJ1-1; D remains unclear. The CDR3 loop spans 12 amino acids. V gave up 5 bases and J gave up 1 base, with 8 bases separating them. The germline V gene has CDR1 SQVTM and CDR2 ANQGSEA. DNA of the CDR3: TGCAGCGTTATTGGAGAGAACACTGAAGCTTTCTTT. Translated, it gives CSVIGENTEAFF.

The gene calls are TRBV28 and TRBJ2-2, with 8 nucleotides matching TRBD2. V lost 5 bases and J lost 4; bases outside the gene matches: 12. Germline-derived CDR1 and CDR2 are MDHEN and SYDVKM. This CDR3 is 17 amino acids long. Here the CDR3 reads CASSMFSGKRGTGELFF. CDR3 in DNA: TGTGCCAGCAGTATGTTTAGCGGGAAGAGGGGCACCGGGGAGCTGTTTTTT.

The J gene is TRBJ1-2, the V gene TRBV7-6, with 9 bases identical to TRBD1. Losses at the gene ends were 5 bases for V and 0 bases for J; bases not matched to a gene: 4. Germline-derived CDR1 and CDR2 are SGHVS and FNYEAQ. The CDR3 is 15 residues long. CDR3 DNA: TGTGCCAGCAGCCCGGACAGGGGAGCTAACTATGGCTACACCTTC. It yields the protein CASSPDRGANYGYTF.

The V gene is TRBV7-8, the J gene TRBJ1-2; 7 positions agree with TRBD1. V lost 0 bases, J lost 1 base, and 2 bases stayed unmatched. The CDR3 runs 15 residues. The V gene's germline CDR1 is SGHVS and CDR2 FQNEAQ. The DNA for the CDR3 is TGTGCCAGCAGCTTAGCACAGGGGATTAACTATGGCTACACCTTC. It encodes CASSLAQGINYGYTF. Full variable domain (rest looked up from reference TRBV7-8 and TRBJ1-2): GAGVSQSPRYKVAKRGQDVALRCDPISGHVSLFWYQQALGQGPEFLTYFQNEAQLDKSGLPSDRFFAERPEGSVSTLKIQRTQQEDSAVYLCASSLAQGINYGYTFGSGTRLTVV.

This clone was seen only a few times. The gene calls are TRBV5-1 and TRBJ2-3; a possible D gene is TRBD1 (5 bases). Germline lookup yields CDR1 SGHRS and CDR2 YFSETQ. The CDR3 contains 14 residues. V lost 0 bases and J lost 6, with 11 bases in between. The CDR3, as DNA: TGCGCCAGCAGCTTGGTGGGGCCTGGGGATACGCAGTATTTT. Translated, it gives CASSLVGPGDTQYF.

This chain links TRBV30 with TRBJ1-5, with 8 nucleotides matching TRBD1. The germline V gene encodes CDR1 GTSNPN and CDR2 SVGIG (reference sequence). Trimming cost V 2 bases and J 9 bases; bases outside gene matches: 6. The CDR3 is 13 residues long. The CDR3 loop reads CAWSRQGRGPQHF. The CDR3 coding sequence is TGTGCCTGGAGTCGACAGGGGAGAGGGCCCCAGCATTTT.

This chain joins TRBV28 and TRBJ2-1; TRBD1 matches 12 bases. Germline CDR1 and CDR2: MDHEN and SYDVKM. V was pared by 7 bases and J by 8 bases, with 12 bases of the junction left unmatched. The CDR3 is 16 amino acids. The CDR3 DNA reads TGTGCCAGCACAGATGCCGGGACAGGGGGCTTTGATGAGCAGTTCTTC. Residues: CASTDAGTGGFDEQFF.

This sequence joins TRBV10-3 and TRBJ1-2, with 12 bases lining up with TRBD1. V lost 0 bases to trimming and J lost 7 bases; unmatched junction nucleotides: 9. The V gene's germline CDR1 is ENHRY and CDR2 SYGVKD. CDR3 length equals 17 residues. The CDR3 nucleotides read TGTGCCATCAGTGAGTCATCAGTGGGACAGGGGGCATTTGGCTACACCTTC. This gives the protein CAISESSVGQGAFGYTF.

This clone has a single count. The rearrangement joins TRBV5-1 to TRBJ2-1; 11 bases align to TRBD2. CDR3 length equals 18 residues. V shed 4 bases and J 6 bases; nucleotides not matched to a gene: 15. Per the germline V gene, CDR1 is SGHRS and CDR2 is YFSETQ. CDR3 amino acids: CASSGGLAGGTLVNEQFF. CDR3 nucleotide sequence: TGCGCCAGCAGCGGCGGGCTAGCGGGGGGCACGCTCGTCAATGAGCAGTTCTTC.

This clone was seen a few times. The rearrangement links TRBV5-1 to TRBJ1-1; D possibly corresponds to TRBD1 (6 bases). CDR3 length: 15 amino acids. CDR1 and CDR2 (germline): SGHRS, YFSETQ. V was clipped by 3 bases and J by 1 base, with 13 bases between them. CDR3 nucleotide sequence: TGCGCCAGCAGCTATACAGGGATTCAGAACACTGAAGCTTTCTTT. Its protein product is CASSYTGIQNTEAFF.

This chain connects TRBV19 to TRBJ2-7, with D possibly being TRBD1 (6 bases). The CDR3 extends over 15 amino acids. The V gene's germline CDR1 is LNHDA and CDR2 SQIVND (reference sequence). V dropped 7 bases and J dropped 2 bases, with 18 bases sitting between them. CDR3: CASTSNRDKAYEQYF. DNA for the CDR3: TGTGCCAGTACCTCTAACCGGGACAAAGCCTACGAGCAGTACTTC.

CDR3 in DNA: TGTGCCAGCAGTTACTGGATGGGAACAGGGGGCCTTGGCTACACCTTC. It codes for CASSYWMGTGGLGYTF. The chain is built from TRBV6-5 and TRBJ1-2; 9 bases map to TRBD1. The V and J ends lost 1 base and 7 bases, in that order; junction bases with no gene match: 10. The CDR3 spans 16 residues. Germline assignment: CDR1 MNHEY and CDR2 SVGAGI.

The V call is TRBV6-6, the J call TRBJ1-1; 7 nucleotides agree with TRBD1. From germline, CDR1 is MNHNY and CDR2 SVGAGI (reference sequence). The CDR3 has 14 amino acids. V lost 2 bases and J lost 3; bases outside the gene matches: 3. CDR3 sequence (DNA): TGTGCCAGCAGTTACAAGGGGGCAGACACTGAAGCTTTCTTT. It specifies CASSYKGADTEAFF.

This sequence joins TRBV25-1 and TRBJ1-3; D remains unclear. Trimming pared 6 bases from V and 0 bases from J, leaving 12 bases between. The CDR3 is 15 residues long. From germline, CDR1 is MGHDK and CDR2 SYGVNS. CDR3 protein: CASSPAGSSGNTIYF. CDR3 sequence (DNA): TGTGCCAGCAGCCCGGCGGGCAGCTCTGGAAACACCATATATTTT.

This clone was counted between two and nine times. The chain uses TRBV6-5 and TRBJ2-2; no firm D call. The germline V gene has CDR1 MNHEY and CDR2 SVGAGI. This CDR3 has 13 amino acids. V was pared by 0 bases and J by 6 bases, with 5 bases between. CDR3 DNA: TGTGCCAGCAGTTACTCTAGTCCCGGGGAGCTGTTTTTT. This codes for CASSYSSPGELFF.